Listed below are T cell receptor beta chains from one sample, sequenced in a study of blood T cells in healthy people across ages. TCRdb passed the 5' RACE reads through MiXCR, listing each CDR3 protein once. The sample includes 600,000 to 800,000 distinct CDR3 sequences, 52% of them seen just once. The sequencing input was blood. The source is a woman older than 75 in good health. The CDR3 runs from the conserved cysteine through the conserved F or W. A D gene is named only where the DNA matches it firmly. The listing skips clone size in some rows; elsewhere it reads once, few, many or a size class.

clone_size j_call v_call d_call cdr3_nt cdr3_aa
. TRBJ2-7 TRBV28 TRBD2 TGTGCCAGCAGCTTTAGCGGGAGTGGAGACGAGCAGTACTTC CASSFSGSGDEQYF
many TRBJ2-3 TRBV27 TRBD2 TGTGCCAGCAGAGACCTCGGGGGGGGCACAGATACGCAGTATTTT CASRDLGGGTDTQYF
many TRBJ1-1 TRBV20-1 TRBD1 TGCAGTGCTAGAGCCATGGGCAGGGGGCCCACTGAAGCTTTCTTT CSARAMGRGPTEAFF
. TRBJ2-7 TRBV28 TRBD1 TGTGCCAGCAGTCCCAGGGGGACAGGGGAGTACGAGCAGTACTTC CASSPRGTGEYEQYF
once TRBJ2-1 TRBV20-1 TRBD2 TGCAGTGCTGGACTAGCGGGGCCTCTTTCCTACAATGAGCAGTTCTTC CSAGLAGPLSYNEQFF
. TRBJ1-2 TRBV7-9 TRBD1 TGTGCCAGCAGCCAATTCGACAGGGAAGGGTATGGCTACACCTTC CASSQFDREGYGYTF
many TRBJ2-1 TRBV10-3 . TGTGCCATCACGGACGGTAGGGTCTCCTACAATGAGCAGTTCTTC CAITDGRVSYNEQFF
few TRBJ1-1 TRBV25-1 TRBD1 TGTGCCAGCAGTGCATTCGGGACAGGGGGCTTTGGTACTGAAGCTTTCTTT CASSAFGTGGFGTEAFF
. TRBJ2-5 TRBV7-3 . TGTGCCAGCAGCTTAACCCTTATATCAGGGGAGACAAGCAATGAGCAGTACTTC CASSLTLISGETSNEQYF
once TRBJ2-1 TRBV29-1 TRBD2 TGCAGCGTTGAGTTCGGGCTAGCGGACTCCCACAATGAGCAGTTCTTC CSVEFGLADSHNEQFF
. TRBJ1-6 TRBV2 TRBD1 TGTGCCACAGACAGGGGGAATAATTCACCCCTCCACTTT CATDRGNNSPLHF
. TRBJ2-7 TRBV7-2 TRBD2 TGTGCCAGCAGCTTAGGGACTAGCGTCTCCTACGAGCAGTACTTC CASSLGTSVSYEQYF
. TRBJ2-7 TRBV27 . TGTGCCAGCAGAAGGGGAATTGCCTACGAGCAGTACTTC CASRRGIAYEQYF
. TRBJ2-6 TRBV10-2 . TGCGCCAGCAGGAGAGTTCTTACCAGCTCTGGGGCCAACGTCCTGACTTTC CASRRVLTSSGANVLTF
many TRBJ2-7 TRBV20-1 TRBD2 TGCAGTGCTAGCGGGAGGGCCTACGAGCAGTACTTC CSASGRAYEQYF
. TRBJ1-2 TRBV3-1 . TGTGCCAGCAGCCCGGACAGCCAGCCTGACTATGGCTACACCTTC CASSPDSQPDYGYTF
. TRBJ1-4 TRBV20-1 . TGCAGTGCTAGAGAGGGACAAGGTGAAAAACTGTTTTTT CSAREGQGEKLFF
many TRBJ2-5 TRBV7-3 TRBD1 TGTGCCAGCAGCCAAACAACAGGGGATGGAGAGACCCAGTACTTC CASSQTTGDGETQYF
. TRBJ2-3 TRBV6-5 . TGTGCCAGCAAGCAGGGGAGAGTTTTAGATACGCAGTATTTT CASKQGRVLDTQYF
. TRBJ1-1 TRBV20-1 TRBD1 TGCAGTGCTAGTACAGGGGACACTGAAGCTTTCTTT CSASTGDTEAFF
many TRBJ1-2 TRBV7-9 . TGTGCCAGCAGCCTCGCGCAACGAGCATTTGGTGGCTACACCTTC CASSLAQRAFGGYTF
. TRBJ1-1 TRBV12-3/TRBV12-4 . TGTGCCAGCAGCCAGGTGCACGGCACTGAAGCTTTCTTT CASSQVHGTEAFF
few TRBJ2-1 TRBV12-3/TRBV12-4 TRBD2 TGTGCCAGCAGACCACTAGCGGGAGCCTCGAGCTCCTACAATGAGCAGTTCTTC CASRPLAGASSSYNEQFF
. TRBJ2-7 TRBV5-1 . TGCGCCAGCAGCTTGGGCGAGACAACCACCTTGCAGTACTTC CASSLGETTTLQYF
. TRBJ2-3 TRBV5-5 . TGTGCCAGCAGTTTTGACAGGACCGCTCACGATACGCAGTATTTT CASSFDRTAHDTQYF
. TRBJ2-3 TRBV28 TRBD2 TGTGCCAGCAGTTTGGGCGGGAGACCAGATACGCAGTATTTT CASSLGGRPDTQYF
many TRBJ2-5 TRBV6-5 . TGTGCCAGCAGTTACGCGCGGTCAGTGGAGACCCAGTACTTC CASSYARSVETQYF
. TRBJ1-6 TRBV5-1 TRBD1 TGCGCCAGCAGCCCGTTGGACAGGGCCAATTCACCCCCCCACTTT CASSPLDRANSPPHF
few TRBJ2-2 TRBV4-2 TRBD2 TGTGCCAGCAGCCAAGAAACGCTAGCGGGGAACACCGGGGAGCTGTTTTTT CASSQETLAGNTGELFF
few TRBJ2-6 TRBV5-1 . TGCGCCAGCAGCATTATCACGTCTGGGGCCAACGTCCTGACTTTC CASSIITSGANVLTF
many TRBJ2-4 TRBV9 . TGTGCCAGCAGCGTAGGAGAGGGGGTCAAAAACATTCAGTACTTC CASSVGEGVKNIQYF
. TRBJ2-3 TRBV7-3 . TGTGCCAGCAGCGTACAGGGTCTCGCTACAGATACGCAGTATTTT CASSVQGLATDTQYF